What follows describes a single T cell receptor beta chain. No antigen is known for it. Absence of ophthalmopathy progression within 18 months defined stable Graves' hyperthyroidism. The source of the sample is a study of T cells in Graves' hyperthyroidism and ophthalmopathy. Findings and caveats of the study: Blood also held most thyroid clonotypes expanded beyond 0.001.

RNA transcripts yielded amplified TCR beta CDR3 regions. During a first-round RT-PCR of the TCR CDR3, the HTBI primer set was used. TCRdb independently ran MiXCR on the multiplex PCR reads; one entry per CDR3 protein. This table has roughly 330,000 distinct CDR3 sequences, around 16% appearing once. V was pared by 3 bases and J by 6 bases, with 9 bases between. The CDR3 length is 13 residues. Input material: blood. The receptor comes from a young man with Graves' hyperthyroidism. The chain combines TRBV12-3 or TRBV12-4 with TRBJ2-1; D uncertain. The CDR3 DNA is TGTGCCAGCAGTTTTGGACGCAGCAATGAGCAGTTCTTC. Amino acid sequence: CASSFGRSNEQFF.